The 11 T cell receptor beta chains in this list originate from one sample, sequenced in a study of T cell repertoires in cytomegalovirus infection. TCRdb ran MiXCR on the reads and lists one entry per CDR3 protein. The data show roughly 130,000 distinct CDR3 sequences, 20% to 30% seen once. What these receptors recognize is not known. The specimen was PBMCs, sequenced either directly or after in vitro stimulation (not recorded which). The receptors originated from a human donor in good health (CMV status not recorded). Some clones in this sample may be carry-over from other donors' samples.

This clonotype showed up many times. This chain uses TRBV7-3 with TRBJ2-7; 7 positions agree with TRBD2. Germline CDR1 and CDR2: SGHTA and FQGTGA. With 5 bases clipped from V and 1 base from J, the junction kept 8 bases outside the gene matches. The CDR3 covers 15 residues. CDR3 sequence: CASSAGRERSYEQYF. CDR3 DNA: TGTGCCAGCAGCGCAGGGCGGGAGCGGTCCTACGAGCAGTACTTC.

In this sample, this clonotype turned up a few times. The V call is TRBV4-3, the J call TRBJ2-5, with 9 positions matching TRBD1. The trim removed 0 bases at V and 1 base at J, leaving 3 bases unmatched. In germline, CDR1 is LGHNA, CDR2 YSLEER. The CDR3 is made up of 16 amino acids. The CDR3 region has the DNA TGCGCCAGCAGCCAAGATGGGACAGGGACCCAAGAGACCCAGTACTTC. This encodes CASSQDGTGTQETQYF.

This clonotype was recorded at least ten times. V gene TRBV7-2 combines with J gene TRBJ2-7; TRBD2 matches 8 bases. CDR3 length: 15 amino acids. Germline CDR1 SGHTA, CDR2 FQGNSA. The junction had 13 bases not matched to a gene; V was cut back by 7 bases and J by 5 bases. The CDR3 nucleotides are TGTGCCAGCACCCTAGGCGGTAGTAGCGGGAACGAGCAGTACTTC. This codes for CASTLGGSSGNEQYF. Full variable domain (remainder filled in from reference TRBV7-2 and TRBJ2-7): GAGVSQSPSNKVTEKGKDVELRCDPISGHTALYWYRQSLGQGLEFLIYFQGNSAPDKSGLPSDRFSAERTGGSVSTLTIQRTQQEDSAVYLCASTLGGSSGNEQYFGPGTRLTVT.

This chain connects TRBV6-2 or TRBV6-3 to TRBJ2-3, with 10 bases aligning to TRBD2. J was trimmed by 4 bases and V by 8 bases; bases with no gene match: 9. The CDR3 has 15 residues. CDR1 MNHEY and CDR2 SVGEGT come from the germline V gene. The CDR3 sequence is CASRGGLAGADTQYF. CDR3 sequence (DNA): TGTGCCAGCCGTGGAGGGCTAGCGGGAGCAGATACGCAGTATTTT.

The V gene is TRBV7-9, the J gene TRBJ2-3, with D perhaps matching TRBD2 (6 bases). In germline, CDR1 is SEHNR, CDR2 FQNEAQ (reference sequence). CDR3 length equals 14 residues. The germline V and J ends were trimmed by 5 bases and 0 bases, with 9 bases remaining between them. The CDR3 sequence is CASSPTSSTDTQYF. CDR3 coding DNA: TGTGCCAGCAGCCCGACTAGTAGCACAGATACGCAGTATTTT.

This clonotype occurred many times. J is TRBJ1-4 and V is TRBV30; D gene uncertain. Germline CDR1 GTSNPN, CDR2 SVGIG (reference sequence). The CDR3 covers 13 residues. V was clipped by 4 bases and J by 0 bases, with 6 bases between them. CDR3 loop: CAWISATNEKLFF. DNA for the CDR3: TGTGCCTGGATATCAGCAACTAATGAAAAACTGTTTTTT.

This clonotype was counted a few times. The CDR3 loop reads CASSYDQIKEQYF. The CDR3 region has the DNA TGTGCCAGCAGTTACGATCAAATTAAAGAGCAGTACTTC. V and J are TRBV6-5 and TRBJ2-7; no clear D gene. This CDR3 is 13 amino acids long. CDR1 is MNHEY and CDR2 is SVGAGI in the germline V gene. Trimming pared 2 bases from V and 7 bases from J, leaving 12 bases between.

The chain is built from TRBV18 and TRBJ2-5; no clear D. The CDR3 consists of 13 residues. Germline lookup yields CDR1 KGHSH and CDR2 LQKENI. V dropped 0 bases and J dropped 5 bases, with 7 bases sitting between them. CDR3 sequence reads: CASSPPNPETQYF. DNA of the CDR3: TGTGCCAGCTCACCACCGAACCCGGAGACCCAGTACTTC.

The chain couples TRBV7-2 to TRBJ2-1; D is ambiguous. V was cut by 1 base and J by 4 bases, with 11 bases left in between. There are 15 residues in the CDR3. Looked up from germline, CDR1 is SGHTA and CDR2 is FQGNSA. CDR3 bases: TGTGCCAGCAGCTTAGAACCCTCCATATACAATGAGCAGTTCTTC. Amino acids: CASSLEPSIYNEQFF.

This chain uses TRBV9 with TRBJ2-3; D remains unclear. This CDR3 comprises 12 residues. The germline gives CDR1 SGDLS, CDR2 YYNGEE. V was shortened by 4 bases and J by 6 bases, with 9 bases between the two germline ends. The DNA for the CDR3 is TGTGCCAGCAGCTCCCTCGCGGATACGCAGTATTTT. Its translation is CASSSLADTQYF.

J is TRBJ2-7 and V is TRBV6-5; 10 bases match TRBD1. V dropped 6 bases and J dropped 2; count of bases not matched to a gene: 7. CDR3 length: 15 amino acids. Per germline, CDR1 MNHEY and CDR2 SVGAGI. CDR3 in amino acids: CASRNRDRGPYEQYF. The CDR3 nucleotides read TGTGCCAGCAGGAACCGGGACAGGGGCCCCTACGAGCAGTACTTC.